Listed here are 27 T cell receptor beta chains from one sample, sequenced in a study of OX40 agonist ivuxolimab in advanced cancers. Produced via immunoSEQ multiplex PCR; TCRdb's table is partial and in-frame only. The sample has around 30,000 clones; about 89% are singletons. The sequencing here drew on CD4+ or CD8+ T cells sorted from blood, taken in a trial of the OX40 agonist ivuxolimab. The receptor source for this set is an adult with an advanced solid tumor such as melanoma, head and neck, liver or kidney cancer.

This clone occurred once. As DNA, the CDR3 is TGCGCCAGCAGCCAAGACTATCGGCTAGCGGGAGGTTGGGGAAGCTCCTACGAGCAGTACTTC. This sequence encodes CASSQDYRLAGGWGSSYEQYF. V is TRBV4-1 and J is TRBJ2-7; 11 positions agree with TRBD2. The length of the CDR3 is 21 residues. Germline V lookup: CDR1 MGHRA, CDR2 YSYEKL. J lost 0 bases, V lost 0 bases, and 16 bases had no gene match.

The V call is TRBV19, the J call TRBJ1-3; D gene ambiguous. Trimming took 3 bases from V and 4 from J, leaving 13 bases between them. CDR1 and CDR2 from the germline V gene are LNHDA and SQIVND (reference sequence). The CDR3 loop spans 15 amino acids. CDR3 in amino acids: CASSIQAQPGNTIYF. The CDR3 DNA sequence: TGTGCCAGTAGTATTCAGGCCCAGCCGGGAAACACCATATATTTT. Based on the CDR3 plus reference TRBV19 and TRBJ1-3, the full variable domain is DGGITQSPKYLFRKEGQNVTLSCEQNLNHDAMYWYRQDPGQGLRLIYYSQIVNDFQKGDIAEGYSVSREKKESFPLTVTSAQKNPTAFYLCASSIQAQPGNTIYFGEGSWLTVV.

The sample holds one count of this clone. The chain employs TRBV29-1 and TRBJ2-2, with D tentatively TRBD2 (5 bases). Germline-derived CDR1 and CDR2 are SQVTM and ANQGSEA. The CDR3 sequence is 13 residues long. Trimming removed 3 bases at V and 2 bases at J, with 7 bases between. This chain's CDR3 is CSVDGENTGELFF. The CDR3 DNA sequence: TGCAGCGTTGACGGGGAAAACACCGGGGAGCTGTTTTTT.

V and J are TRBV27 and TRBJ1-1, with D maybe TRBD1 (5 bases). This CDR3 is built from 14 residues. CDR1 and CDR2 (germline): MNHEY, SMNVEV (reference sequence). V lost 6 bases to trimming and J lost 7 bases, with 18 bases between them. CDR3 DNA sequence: TGTGCCAGCAGGGGGGGGAGGCCGAGCGATGAAGCTTTCTTT. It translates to CASRGGRPSDEAFF.

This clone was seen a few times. The CDR3 is CASSEAHNRPNEKLFF. The DNA of the CDR3 is TGTGCCAGCAGTGAAGCGCATAACAGACCAAATGAAAAACTGTTTTTT. The chain is built from TRBV6-1 and TRBJ1-4, with no clear D. The CDR3 is made up of 16 amino acids. V lost 0 bases to trimming and J lost 5 bases, with 13 bases between them. The germline gives CDR1 MNHNS, CDR2 SASEGT.

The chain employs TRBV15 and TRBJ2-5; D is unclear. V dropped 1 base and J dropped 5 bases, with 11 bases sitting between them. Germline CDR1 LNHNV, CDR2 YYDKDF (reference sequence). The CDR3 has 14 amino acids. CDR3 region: CATSRVGRSETQYF. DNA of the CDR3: TGTGCCACCAGCAGAGTTGGCAGGTCGGAGACCCAGTACTTC.

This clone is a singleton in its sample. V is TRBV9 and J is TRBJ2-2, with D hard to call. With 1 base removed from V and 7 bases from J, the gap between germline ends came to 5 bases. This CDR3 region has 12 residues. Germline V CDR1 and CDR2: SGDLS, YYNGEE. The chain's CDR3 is CASSVTHGELFF. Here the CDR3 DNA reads TGTGCCAGCAGCGTAACCCACGGGGAGCTGTTTTTT. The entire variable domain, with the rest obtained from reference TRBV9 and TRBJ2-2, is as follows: DSGVTQTPKHLITATGQRVTLRCSPRSGDLSVYWYQQSLDQGLQFLIQYYNGEERAKGNILERFSAQQFPDLHSELNLSSLELGDSALYFCASSVTHGELFFGEGSRLTVL.

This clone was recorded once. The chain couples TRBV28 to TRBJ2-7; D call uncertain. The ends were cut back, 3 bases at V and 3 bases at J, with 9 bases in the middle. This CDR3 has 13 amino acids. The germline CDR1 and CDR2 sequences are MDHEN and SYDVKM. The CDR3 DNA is TGTGCCAGCAGTTTTCGGACGGGCTACGAGCAGTACTTC. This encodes CASSFRTGYEQYF.

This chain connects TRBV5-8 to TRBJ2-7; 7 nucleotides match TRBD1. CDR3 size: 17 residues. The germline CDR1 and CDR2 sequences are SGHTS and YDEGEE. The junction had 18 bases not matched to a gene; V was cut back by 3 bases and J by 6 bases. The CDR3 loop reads CASSCYAQGQVWCEQYF. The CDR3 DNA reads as TGTGCCAGCAGCTGCTACGCCCAAGGACAGGTTTGGTGCGAGCAGTACTTC. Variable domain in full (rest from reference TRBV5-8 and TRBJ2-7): EAGVTQSPTHLIKTRGQQATLRCSPISGHTSVYWYQQALGLGLQFLLWYDEGEERNRGNFPPRFSGRQFPNYSSELNVNALELEDSALYLCASSCYAQGQVWCEQYFGPGTRLTVT.

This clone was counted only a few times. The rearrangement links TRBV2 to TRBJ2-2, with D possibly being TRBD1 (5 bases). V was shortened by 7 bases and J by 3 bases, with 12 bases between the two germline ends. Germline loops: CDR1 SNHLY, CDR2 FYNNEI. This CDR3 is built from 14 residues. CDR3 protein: CASIPGPYTGELFF. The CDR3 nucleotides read TGTGCCAGCATACCAGGGCCGTACACCGGGGAGCTGTTTTTT. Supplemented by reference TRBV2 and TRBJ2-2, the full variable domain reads EPEVTQTPSHQVTQMGQEVILRCVPISNHLYFYWYRQILGQKVEFLVSFYNNEISEKSEIFDDQFSVERPDGSNFTLKIRSTKLEDSAMYFCASIPGPYTGELFFGEGSRLTVL.

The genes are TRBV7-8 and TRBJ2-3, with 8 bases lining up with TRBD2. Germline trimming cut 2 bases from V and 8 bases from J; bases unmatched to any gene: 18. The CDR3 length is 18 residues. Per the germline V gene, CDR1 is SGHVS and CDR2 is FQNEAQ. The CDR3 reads CASSLKTKEREKGSTQYF. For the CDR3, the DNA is TGTGCCAGCAGCTTAAAGACGAAGGAGCGGGAGAAGGGGAGTACGCAGTATTTT.

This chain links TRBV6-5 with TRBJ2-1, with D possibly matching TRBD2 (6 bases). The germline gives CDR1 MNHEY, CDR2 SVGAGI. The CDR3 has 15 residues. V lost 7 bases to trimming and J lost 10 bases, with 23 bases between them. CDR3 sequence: CASTYRGDWIGEQFF. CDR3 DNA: TGTGCCAGCACCTATAGAGGGGACTGGATCGGGGAGCAGTTCTTC.

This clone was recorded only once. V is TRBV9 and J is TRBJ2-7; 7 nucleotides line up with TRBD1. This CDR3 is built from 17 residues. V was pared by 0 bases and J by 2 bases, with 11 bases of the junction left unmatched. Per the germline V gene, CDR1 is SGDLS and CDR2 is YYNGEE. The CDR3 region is CASSVDEGAGRTYEQYF. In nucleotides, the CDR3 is TGTGCCAGCAGCGTAGATGAGGGGGCAGGGAGAACCTACGAGCAGTACTTC.

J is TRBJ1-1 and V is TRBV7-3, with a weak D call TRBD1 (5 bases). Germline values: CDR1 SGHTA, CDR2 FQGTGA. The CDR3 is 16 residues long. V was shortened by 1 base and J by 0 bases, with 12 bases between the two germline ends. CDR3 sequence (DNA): TGTGCCAGCAGCTTAAGCGCAGGGAAGATGAACACTGAAGCTTTCTTT. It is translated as CASSLSAGKMNTEAFF.

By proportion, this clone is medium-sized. CDR3 bases: TGCAGCGTTGGGGCTGGGGAGGATTCCGAGCAGTACTTC. As protein: CSVGAGEDSEQYF. The chain joins TRBV29-1 to TRBJ2-7; weak D call: TRBD2 (6 bases). Germline CDR1 reads SQVTM; CDR2 reads ANQGSEA. This CDR3 region has 13 residues. V lost 4 bases, J lost 6 bases, and 16 bases lay in between.

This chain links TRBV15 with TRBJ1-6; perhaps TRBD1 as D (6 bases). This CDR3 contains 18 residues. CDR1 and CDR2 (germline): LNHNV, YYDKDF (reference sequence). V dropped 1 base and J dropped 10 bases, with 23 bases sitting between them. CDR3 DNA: TGTGCCACCAGCAGAGCCTTATTCTGGCCGGGGGGCGAATCACCCCTCCACTTT. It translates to CATSRALFWPGGESPLHF.

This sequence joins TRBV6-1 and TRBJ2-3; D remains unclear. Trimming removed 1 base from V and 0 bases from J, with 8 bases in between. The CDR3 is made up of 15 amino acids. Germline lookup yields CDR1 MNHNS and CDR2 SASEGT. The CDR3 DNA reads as TGTGCCAGCAGTGAAGGCCTGCCTAGCACAGATACGCAGTATTTT. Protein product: CASSEGLPSTDTQYF.

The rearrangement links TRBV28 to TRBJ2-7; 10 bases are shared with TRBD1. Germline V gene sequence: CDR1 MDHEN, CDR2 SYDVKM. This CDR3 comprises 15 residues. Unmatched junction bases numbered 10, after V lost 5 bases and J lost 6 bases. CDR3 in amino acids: CASSTVGQGGVEQYF. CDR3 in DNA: TGTGCCAGCAGTACTGTCGGACAGGGGGGAGTCGAGCAGTACTTC.

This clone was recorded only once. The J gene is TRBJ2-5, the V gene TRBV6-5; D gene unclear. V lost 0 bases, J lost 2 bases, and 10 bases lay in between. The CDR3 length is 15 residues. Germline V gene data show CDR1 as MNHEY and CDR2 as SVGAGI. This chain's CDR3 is CASSYSNLGQETQYF. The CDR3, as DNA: TGTGCCAGCAGTTACTCGAATCTGGGGCAAGAGACCCAGTACTTC.

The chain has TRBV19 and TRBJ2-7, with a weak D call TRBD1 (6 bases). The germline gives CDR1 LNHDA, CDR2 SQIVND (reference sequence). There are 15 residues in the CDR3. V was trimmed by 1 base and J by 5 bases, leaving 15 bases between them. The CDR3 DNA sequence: TGTGCCAGTAGTATAGCGGGCAGGGGTATCAACGAGCAGTACTTC. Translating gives CASSIAGRGINEQYF.

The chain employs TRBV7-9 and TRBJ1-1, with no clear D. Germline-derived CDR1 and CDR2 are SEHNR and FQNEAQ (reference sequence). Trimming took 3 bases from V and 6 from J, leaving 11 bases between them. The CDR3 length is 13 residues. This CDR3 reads CASSFRAAPEAFF. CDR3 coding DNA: TGTGCCAGCAGCTTTAGGGCCGCCCCTGAAGCTTTCTTT.

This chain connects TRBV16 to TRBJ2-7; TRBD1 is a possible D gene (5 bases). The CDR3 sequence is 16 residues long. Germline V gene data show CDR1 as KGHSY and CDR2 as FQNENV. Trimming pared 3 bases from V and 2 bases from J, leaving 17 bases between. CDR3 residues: CASSQTDTSLAYEQYF. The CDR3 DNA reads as TGTGCCAGCAGCCAGACAGACACCTCATTAGCCTACGAGCAGTACTTC.

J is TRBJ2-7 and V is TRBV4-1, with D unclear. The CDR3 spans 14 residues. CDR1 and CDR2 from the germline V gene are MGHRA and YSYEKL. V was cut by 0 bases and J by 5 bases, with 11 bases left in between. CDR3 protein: CASSQDMGINEQYF. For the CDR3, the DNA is TGCGCCAGCAGCCAAGATATGGGGATAAACGAGCAGTACTTC.

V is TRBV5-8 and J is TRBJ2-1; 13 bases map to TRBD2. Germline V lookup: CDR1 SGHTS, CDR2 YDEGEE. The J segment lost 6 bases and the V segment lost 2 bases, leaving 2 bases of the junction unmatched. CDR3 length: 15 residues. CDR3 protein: CASSLWTSGSNEQFF. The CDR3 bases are TGTGCCAGCAGCTTATGGACTAGCGGGAGCAATGAGCAGTTCTTC.

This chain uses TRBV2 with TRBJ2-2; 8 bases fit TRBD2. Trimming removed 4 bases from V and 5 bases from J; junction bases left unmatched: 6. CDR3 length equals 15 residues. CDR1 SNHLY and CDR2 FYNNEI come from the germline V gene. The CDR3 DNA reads TGTGCCAGCAGTGGTAAGCGGGAGAGGACCGGGGAGCTGTTTTTT. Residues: CASSGKRERTGELFF.

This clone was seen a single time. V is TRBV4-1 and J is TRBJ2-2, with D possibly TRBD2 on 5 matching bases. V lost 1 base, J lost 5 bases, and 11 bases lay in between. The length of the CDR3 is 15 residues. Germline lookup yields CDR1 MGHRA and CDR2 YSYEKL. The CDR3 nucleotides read TGCGCCAGCAGCCAAGGGCCGGGAACGACCGGGGAGCTGTTTTTT. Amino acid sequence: CASSQGPGTTGELFF.

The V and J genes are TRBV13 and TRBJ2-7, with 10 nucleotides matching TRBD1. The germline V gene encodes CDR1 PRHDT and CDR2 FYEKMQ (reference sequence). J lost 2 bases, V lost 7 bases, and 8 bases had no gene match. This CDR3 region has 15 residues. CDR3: CASIPRDRGPYEQYF. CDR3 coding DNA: TGTGCCAGCATCCCTAGGGACAGGGGTCCCTACGAGCAGTACTTC.